This TCR beta chain comes out of a study of CD8 T cells in ankylosing spondylitis. Study-level findings and limits: Reportedly, disease-linked clones are significantly enriched in ankylosing spondylitis patients' matched synovial fluid. Ankylosing spondylitis blood seemed to carry a telltale TCR beta motif made of several highly homologous variants.

Details on this clonotype: Its cognate antigen is unknown.

With molecular barcodes, quantitative 5'-RACE was used to make the TCR beta libraries. In TCRdb, the 5' RACE reads were re-called with MiXCR into one record per CDR3 protein. The repertoire holds around 890,000 distinct CDR3 sequences, approximately 12% seen once, with about 0.5% in the top ten. This receptor was obtained from a male donor with ankylosing spondylitis. Sequencing was carried out using blood, either unsorted or a sorted T cell fraction (not recorded which).

This CDR3 reads CASVQGQGNEQFF. CDR3 nucleotides: TGCGCCAGCGTACAGGGACAGGGCAATGAGCAGTTCTTC. V usage is TRBV5-1 and J usage is TRBJ2-1, with TRBD1 matching 9 bases. Germline-derived CDR1 and CDR2 are SGHRS and YFSETQ. The CDR3 extends over 13 amino acids. V lost 7 bases, J lost 6 bases, and 5 bases stayed unmatched.